This T cell receptor (beta chain) was documented in a study of T cell changes during pregnancy in multiple sclerosis. The CDR3 consists of 16 residues. Germline V gene data show CDR1 as LNHDA and CDR2 as SQIVND (reference sequence). Trimming pared 5 bases from V and 4 bases from J, leaving 20 bases between. This clone appeared a single time. TCRdb keeps only in-frame clones here, not all; method: immunoSEQ multiplex PCR. The sample carries roughly 56,000 clones, 88% recorded once. The sample was peripheral blood, taken in the first trimester of pregnancy. The sequence was collected from a female donor with multiple sclerosis, enrolled in a pregnancy study. The chain uses TRBV19 and TRBJ1-2; perhaps TRBD1 as D (6 bases). CDR3 amino acids: CASSPGSSSGVYGYTF. In nucleotides, the CDR3 is TGTGCCAGTAGTCCTGGGTCGTCTTCAGGGGTCTATGGCTACACCTTC.